A single TCR beta chain is shown here with its context. Clones were sequenced by immunoSEQ multiplex PCR, and TCRdb holds only the in-frame ones, with some missing. Of roughly 700,000 clones detected, 85% to 90% appear once; the ten largest clones hold roughly 0.26%. The sample belongs to a study of blood T cell repertoires in COVID-19. Study background: T cells, B-cell-depleted T cells, or PBMCs provided the cDNA or gDNA that served as material.

This receptor was taken from a woman between 18 and 30 years old with acute or convalescent COVID-19. Sequences were obtained from peripheral blood.

The CDR3 loop is CASSLHPENYGYTF. The CDR3 nucleotides read TGTGCCAGCAGCTTACATCCAGAAAACTATGGCTACACCTTC. The V gene is TRBV7-9, the J gene TRBJ1-2; D is undetermined. The V end was cut by 2 bases, the J end by 2 bases, with 9 bases between. From germline, CDR1 is SEHNR and CDR2 FQNEAQ (reference sequence). The CDR3 runs 14 residues.